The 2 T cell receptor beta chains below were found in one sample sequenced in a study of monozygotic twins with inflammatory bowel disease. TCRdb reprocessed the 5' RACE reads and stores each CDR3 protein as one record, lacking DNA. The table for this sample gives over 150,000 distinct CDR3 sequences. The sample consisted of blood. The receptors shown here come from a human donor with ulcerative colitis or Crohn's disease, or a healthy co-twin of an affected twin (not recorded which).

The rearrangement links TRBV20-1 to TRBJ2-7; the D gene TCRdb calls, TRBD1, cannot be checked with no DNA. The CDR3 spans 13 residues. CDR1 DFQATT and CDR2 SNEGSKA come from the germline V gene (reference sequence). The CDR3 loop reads CSASPGRPYEQYF.

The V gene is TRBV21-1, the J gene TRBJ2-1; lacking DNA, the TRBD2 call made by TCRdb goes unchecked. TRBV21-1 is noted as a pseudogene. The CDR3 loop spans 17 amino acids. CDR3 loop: CASTALYGAGEINEQFF.